These 11 T cell receptor beta chains share one sample of origin, sequenced in a study of early T cells in non-severe SARS-CoV-2 infection. TCRdb processed the 5' RACE reads anew with MiXCR; each CDR3 protein has one entry. The data contain some 80,000 distinct CDR3 sequences, 12% of them singletons. The sequenced material came from whole blood. The source is an adult who was a healthcare worker with PCR-confirmed SARS-CoV-2 infection or an uninfected control (not recorded which).

This chain uses TRBV6-2 or TRBV6-3 with TRBJ2-7; D call uncertain. With 4 bases removed from V and 9 bases from J, the gap between germline ends came to 10 bases. The CDR3 contains 11 residues. CDR1 and CDR2 from the germline V gene are MNHEY and SVGEGT. The CDR3 sequence: CASSSLWWQYF. Written as DNA, the CDR3 is TGTGCCAGCAGTTCCCTTTGGTGGCAGTACTTC.

In this sample, this clonotype turned up a few times. The J gene is TRBJ1-1, the V gene TRBV7-3; 9 positions agree with TRBD1. The V segment lost 5 bases and the J segment 2 bases; nucleotides outside the gene matches: 6. The germline V gene encodes CDR1 SGHTA and CDR2 FQGTGA. The CDR3 loop spans 15 amino acids. The CDR3 sequence: CASSPGTGYNTEAFF. The CDR3 DNA is TGTGCCAGCAGCCCTGGGACAGGGTACAACACTGAAGCTTTCTTT.

The V call is TRBV30, the J call TRBJ1-1, with 7 bases that match TRBD1. CDR3 size: 13 residues. Germline trimming cut 2 bases from V and 4 bases from J; bases unmatched to any gene: 4. CDR1 is GTSNPN and CDR2 is SVGIG in the germline V gene (reference sequence). The CDR3 loop is CAWSRSGGTEAFF. The CDR3 region has the DNA TGTGCCTGGAGTAGGTCAGGGGGCACTGAAGCTTTCTTT.

This clonotype was picked up many times. The DNA of the CDR3 is TGTGCCAGCAGTTACTCGAGGAACGGGAACGAGCAGTACTTC. It specifies CASSYSRNGNEQYF. This chain links TRBV6-6 with TRBJ2-7; D possibly corresponds to TRBD2 (5 bases). The CDR3 contains 14 residues. The germline gives CDR1 MNHNY, CDR2 SVGAGI (reference sequence). Trimming removed 0 bases from V and 5 bases from J, with 11 bases in between.

This clonotype was counted only a few times. The chain has TRBV2 and TRBJ2-2; the D is unclear. The CDR3 contains 11 residues. Trimming shortened V by 9 bases and J by 10 bases, and 12 bases separated the two germline ends. In germline, CDR1 is SNHLY, CDR2 FYNNEI. The CDR3 DNA reads TGTGCCAGTAAGGTCCTCTCGGAGCTGTTTTTT. Its translation is CASKVLSELFF.

The rearrangement joins TRBV28 to TRBJ2-3, with 8 bases lining up with TRBD1. With 3 bases clipped from V and 3 bases from J, the junction kept 5 bases outside the gene matches. The CDR3 is 15 amino acids. Germline values: CDR1 MDHEN, CDR2 SYDVKM. CDR3 loop: CASSFRGRGTDTQYF. The CDR3 nucleotides are TGTGCCAGCAGTTTCAGGGGGCGGGGTACAGATACGCAGTATTTT.

This clonotype was counted a few times. The gene calls are TRBV3-1 and TRBJ2-1, with D unresolved. CDR3 length: 15 residues. V lost 1 base and J 7 bases, leaving 14 bases between the germline ends. The germline gives CDR1 LGHDT, CDR2 YNNKEL (reference sequence). This chain's CDR3 is CASSQGAGPQNEQFF. DNA of the CDR3: TGTGCCAGCAGCCAAGGGGCAGGCCCCCAAAATGAGCAGTTCTTC.

The chain uses TRBV4-2 and TRBJ2-7; 9 nucleotides match TRBD1. V gave up 1 base and J gave up 5 bases; unmatched junction bases: 3. Germline V gene sequence: CDR1 LGHNA, CDR2 YNFKEQ. The CDR3 extends over 14 amino acids. The CDR3 here is CASSQATGGNEQYF. CDR3 coding DNA: TGTGCCAGCAGCCAAGCAACAGGGGGCAACGAGCAGTACTTC.

This clonotype has more than one count but fewer than ten. The rearrangement links TRBV28 to TRBJ2-7; TRBD1 agrees at 9 bases. Germline V gene lookup returns CDR1 MDHEN and CDR2 SYDVKM. V shed 3 bases, J shed 2 bases, and the junction held 5 bases outside the gene matches. The CDR3 extends over 15 amino acids. The CDR3 DNA reads TGTGCCAGCAGTTTCACAGGGGGCTGGACCTACGAGCAGTACTTC. Protein sequence: CASSFTGGWTYEQYF.

This clonotype was picked up a small number of times. The chain is built from TRBV11-2 and TRBJ2-1; 10 bases align to TRBD2. J lost 4 bases, V lost 5 bases, and 8 bases had no gene match. Per the germline V gene, CDR1 is SGHAT and CDR2 is FQNNGV. CDR3 length: 16 residues. The CDR3 DNA is TGTGCCAGCAGCGGACTAGCGGCCCTCAATTACAATGAGCAGTTCTTC. This codes for CASSGLAALNYNEQFF.

This clonotype has at least ten counts. The V and J genes are TRBV27 and TRBJ2-3; no clear D gene. CDR3 length: 16 amino acids. The germline gives CDR1 MNHEY, CDR2 SMNVEV (reference sequence). With 3 bases removed from V and 0 bases from J, the gap between germline ends came to 13 bases. In nucleotides, the CDR3 is TGTGCCAGCAGTTTTTATAGCTTGGGGAGCACAGATACGCAGTATTTT. Amino acids: CASSFYSLGSTDTQYF.